A selection of T cell receptor beta chains follows, all from one sample in a study of a mutant IDH1 vaccine in newly diagnosed glioma. Their antigens are not known. TCRdb's table, derived via immunoSEQ multiplex PCR, lists solely in-frame clones and lacks some. The sample lists 50,000 to 70,000 clones, 80% to 90% occurring once. Sequencing used PBMCs, obtained from a glioma patient whose treatment included an IDH1 peptide vaccine. These TCRs come from a man aged 35 to 55 with glioma. The CDR3 runs from the conserved cysteine through the conserved F or W. Each record gives: V gene, J gene, clone size, D gene, CDR3 protein, CDR3 DNA. A D gene is named only where the DNA matches it firmly. Rows may omit the clone size; those that give it use once, few, many or a size class.

TRBV6-5	TRBJ2-1	-	TRBD2	CASSYSIVAGNNEQFF	TGTGCCAGCAGTTACTCGATAGTAGCGGGAAACAATGAGCAGTTCTTC
TRBV19	TRBJ1-1	-	-	CASSIAGAEAFF	TGTGCCAGTAGTATTGCAGGGGCTGAAGCTTTCTTT
TRBV19	TRBJ1-1	few	-	CASSRADSMNTEAFF	TGTGCCAGTAGTAGGGCAGACTCCATGAACACTGAAGCTTTCTTT
TRBV27	TRBJ1-5	once	-	CASSLGSNQPQHF	TGTGCCAGCAGTTTGGGGAGCAATCAGCCCCAGCATTTT
TRBV9	TRBJ2-7	-	TRBD1	CASSFRTGSYEQYF	TGTGCCAGCAGCTTCCGGACAGGGTCCTACGAGCAGTACTTC
TRBV4-1	TRBJ1-4	once	-	CASSQIQGTNEKLFF	TGCGCCAGCAGCCAGATACAGGGAACTAATGAAAAACTGTTTTTT
TRBV6-1	TRBJ2-4	-	TRBD1	CASSKNRGIENIQYF	TGTGCCAGCAGCAAAAACAGGGGGATCGAAAACATTCAGTACTTC
TRBV5-1	TRBJ2-7	once	TRBD2	CASSPPGLAGGAPEQYF	TGCGCCAGCAGCCCCCCCGGACTAGCGGGAGGAGCCCCCGAGCAGTACTTC
TRBV5-1	TRBJ2-6	-	-	CASSSSRPASGANVLTF	TGCGCCAGCAGCTCCTCTCGTCCCGCCTCTGGGGCCAACGTCCTGACTTTC
TRBV25-1	TRBJ2-7	-	-	CASRAHSNSYEQYF	TGTGCCAGCAGGGCCCACTCCAACAGCTACGAGCAGTACTTC
TRBV29-1	TRBJ1-1	medium-sized	-	CSVENDLNTEAFF	TGCAGCGTTGAAAACGATTTGAACACTGAAGCTTTCTTT
TRBV4-1	TRBJ1-2	-	-	CASSQDIGGRGYTF	TGCGCCAGCAGCCAAGATATCGGGGGTAGAGGCTACACCTTC
TRBV28	TRBJ2-7	once	-	CASSFGYEQYF	TGTGCCAGCAGTTTTGGTTACGAGCAGTACTTC
TRBV2	TRBJ2-1	once	TRBD1	CASSPLGGQFF	TGTGCCAGCAGCCCCTTAGGGGGCCAGTTCTTC
TRBV19	TRBJ2-6	-	-	CASSMGYGANVLTF	TGTGCCAGTAGTATGGGTTACGGGGCCAACGTCCTGACTTTC
TRBV25-1	TRBJ1-3	-	-	CASSPGEDSGNTIYF	TGTGCCAGCAGCCCAGGAGAAGACAGTGGAAACACCATATATTTT
TRBV7-2	TRBJ2-5	-	-	CASSLSPSQQTQYF	TGTGCCAGCAGCTTAAGCCCCAGCCAGCAGACCCAGTACTTC
TRBV19	TRBJ1-1	-	TRBD1	CATQDRVNTEAFF	TGTGCCACGCAGGACAGGGTGAACACTGAAGCTTTCTTT
TRBV9	TRBJ2-1	-	-	CASRPTGLSNNEQFF	TGTGCCAGCAGGCCGACGGGCCTGTCTAACAATGAGCAGTTCTTC
TRBV7-9	TRBJ2-1	-	TRBD2	CASSAGLAGGWNEQFF	TGTGCCAGCAGCGCGGGACTAGCGGGAGGATGGAATGAGCAGTTCTTC
TRBV9	TRBJ2-5	-	-	CASSVGGALETQYF	TGTGCCAGCAGCGTAGGCGGGGCCCTTGAGACCCAGTACTTC
TRBV7-9	TRBJ2-7	-	TRBD2	CASSSREGGEQYF	TGTGCCAGCAGCTCCCGGGAGGGCGGCGAGCAGTACTTC
TRBV19	TRBJ2-2	-	-	CASSMLKGTGELFF	TGTGCCAGTAGTATGTTAAAGGGGACCGGGGAGCTGTTTTTT
TRBV11-3	TRBJ2-2	-	-	CASSLRSSGELFF	TGTGCCAGCAGCTTAAGGAGCAGCGGGGAGCTGTTTTTT
TRBV19	TRBJ1-1	-	TRBD1	CAIHLERGLVTEAFF	TGTGCCATCCACCTTGAGAGGGGGCTGGTAACTGAAGCTTTCTTT
TRBV7-2	TRBJ2-4	-	-	CASSPNTLGIQYF	TGTGCCAGCAGCCCGAACACACTCGGGATTCAGTACTTC
TRBV19	TRBJ1-2	-	-	CASSLRTNYGYTF	TGTGCCAGTAGTTTAAGAACCAACTATGGCTACACCTTC
TRBV2	TRBJ2-1	-	TRBD2	CASSPGLAMGNEQFF	TGTGCCAGCAGCCCGGGACTAGCGATGGGAAATGAGCAGTTCTTC
TRBV28	TRBJ1-4	-	-	CASSLLGIGNEKLFF	TGTGCCAGCAGTCTCCTTGGTATTGGGAATGAAAAACTGTTTTTT
TRBV6-5	TRBJ2-2	-	TRBD1	CAVKTGGVDTGELFF	TGTGCCGTGAAAACAGGGGGAGTAGACACCGGGGAGCTGTTTTTT
TRBV9	TRBJ2-1	-	-	CASSLVKDPPNYNEQFF	TGTGCCAGCAGCTTAGTCAAGGACCCACCGAACTACAATGAGCAGTTCTTC
TRBV18	TRBJ1-5	once	-	CASSPGGNQPQHF	TGTGCCAGCTCACCGGGGGGGAATCAGCCCCAGCATTTT
TRBV27	TRBJ2-7	-	-	CASSFPDRFGYEQYF	TGTGCCAGCAGTTTCCCCGACAGGTTCGGGTACGAGCAGTACTTC
TRBV18	TRBJ2-2	-	-	CASSPRPGQTNTGELFF	TGTGCCAGCTCACCACGACCGGGACAAACGAACACCGGGGAGCTGTTTTTT
TRBV4-2	TRBJ1-4	once	-	CASSERTLNEKLFF	TGTGCCAGCAGCGAACGGACACTCAATGAAAAACTGTTTTTT
TRBV4-2	TRBJ2-5	-	TRBD2	CASSQDSGLGDQYF	TGTGCCAGCAGCCAAGATAGCGGGCTAGGCGACCAGTACTTC
TRBV19	TRBJ2-7	-	-	CASREQTGSINEQYF	TGTGCCAGTAGGGAGCAGACCGGGAGTATCAACGAGCAGTACTTC
TRBV28	TRBJ1-2	few	-	CASRPAGGYYGYTF	TGTGCCAGCAGACCCGCGGGGGGGTACTATGGCTACACCTTC
TRBV6-4	TRBJ2-3	-	-	CASSDGRLDTQYF	TGTGCCAGCAGTGACGGTCGACTGGATACGCAGTATTTT
TRBV7-2	TRBJ2-3	-	-	CASSQGRAGVYF	TGTGCCAGCAGCCAGGGCCGTGCAGGGGTGTATTTT
TRBV7-8	TRBJ2-7	-	-	CASRQGAETSYEQYF	TGTGCCAGCCGCCAAGGGGCAGAAACTTCCTACGAGCAGTACTTC
TRBV18	TRBJ1-5	-	-	CASSPGRDQPQHF	TGTGCCAGCTCACCCGGTAGGGACCAGCCCCAGCATTTT
TRBV9	TRBJ2-7	-	-	CASSVVLGGEQYF	TGTGCCAGCAGCGTAGTTCTGGGTGGCGAGCAGTACTTC
TRBV5-4	TRBJ2-7	few	-	CASSGGTYEQYF	TGTGCCAGTAGCGGCGGAACCTACGAGCAGTACTTC
TRBV6-6	TRBJ2-7	-	-	CASRTDSYEQYF	TGTGCCAGCAGGACGGACTCCTACGAGCAGTACTTC
TRBV19	TRBJ1-4	-	-	CASSIDPSGQKLFF	TGTGCCAGTAGTATAGATCCGTCAGGGCAAAAACTGTTTTTT
TRBV5-1	TRBJ2-3	-	-	CASSWGGGADTQYF	TGCGCCAGCAGCTGGGGCGGAGGTGCAGATACGCAGTATTTT
TRBV7-3	TRBJ1-6	-	-	CASSREIGSSPLHF	TGTGCCAGCAGCCGAGAGATAGGGAGTTCACCCCTCCACTTT